A selection of T cell receptor beta chains follows, all from one sample in a study of blood T cell repertoires in COVID-19. The protocol was immunoSEQ multiplex PCR, while the TCRdb copy is restricted to in-frame clones and leaves out a portion. In the table there are more than 300,000 clones, more than 75% of which are singletons. Sequences were obtained from peripheral blood. The receptors shown here come from a woman between 45 and 65 years old with acute or convalescent COVID-19. The CDR3 runs from the conserved cysteine through the conserved F or W. The D gene is left open where the match is weak. Expanded clones are given a class, and other clones once, few, many or no size at all.

clone size	CDR3 length	V gene	D gene	J gene	CDR3 protein	CDR3 DNA
few	14	TRBV20-1	NA	TRBJ1-1	CSASPGHLNTEAFF	TGCAGTGCTAGTCCTGGACACTTGAACACTGAAGCTTTCTTT
NA	13	TRBV11-1	NA	TRBJ2-1	CASSLRSGWEQFF	TGTGCCAGCAGCTTACGGTCCGGTTGGGAGCAGTTCTTC
NA	13	TRBV29-1	TRBD2	TRBJ2-1	CSAHRTSLNEQFF	TGCAGCGCGCACCGGACTAGCCTCAATGAGCAGTTCTTC
NA	13	TRBV10-3	NA	TRBJ1-5	CAISGGEPWPQHF	TGTGCCATCAGTGGGGGGGAGCCGTGGCCCCAGCATTTT
NA	16	TRBV11-2	TRBD1	TRBJ2-3	CASSLAGTGNTDTQYF	TGTGCCAGCAGCTTAGCCGGGACAGGGAATACAGATACGCAGTATTTT
NA	15	TRBV24-1	NA	TRBJ2-1	CATSDEKDRYNEQFF	TGTGCCACCAGTGATGAAAAGGACAGATACAATGAGCAGTTCTTC
NA	12	TRBV2	NA	TRBJ2-1	CASHPPTPEQFF	TGTGCCAGCCACCCCCCCACTCCTGAGCAGTTCTTC
NA	15	TRBV19	TRBD2	TRBJ2-3	CASSMKAGGTDTQYF	TGTGCCAGTAGTATGAAAGCGGGAGGGACAGATACGCAGTATTTT
NA	18	TRBV27	TRBD1	TRBJ1-2	CASSLSPGQGPANYGYTF	TGTGCCAGCAGCCTATCGCCGGGACAGGGTCCAGCTAACTATGGCTACACCTTC
NA	15	TRBV28	TRBD2	TRBJ2-1	CASSLGLGRGSLQFF	TGTGCCAGCAGTTTGGGACTAGGTAGAGGTAGCCTTCAGTTCTTC
NA	14	TRBV7-9	TRBD1	TRBJ2-7	CASSGDRGLHEQYF	TGTGCCAGCAGCGGGGACAGGGGCCTACACGAGCAGTACTTC
few	14	TRBV6-1	TRBD2	TRBJ2-7	CASSEPAGAYEQYF	TGTGCCAGCAGTGAGCCAGCGGGAGCCTACGAGCAGTACTTC
few	15	TRBV5-4	NA	TRBJ2-7	CASSPPSVEYYEQYF	TGTGCCAGCAGCCCGCCTTCCGTAGAATACTACGAGCAGTACTTC
NA	16	TRBV6-6	TRBD2	TRBJ2-3	CASSTGLAGAYDTQYF	TGTGCCAGCAGTACTGGACTAGCGGGAGCATATGATACGCAGTATTTT
NA	12	TRBV28	NA	TRBJ1-1	CASSSQESEAFF	TGTGCCAGCAGTTCCCAAGAGTCTGAAGCTTTCTTT
NA	16	TRBV6-1	NA	TRBJ1-4	CASSDTTAATNEKLFF	TGTGCCAGCAGTGACACTACTGCTGCAACTAATGAAAAACTGTTTTTT
NA	12	TRBV4-1	NA	TRBJ2-1	CASSQEGFGIFF	TGCGCCAGCAGCCAAGAGGGTTTCGGGATCTTCTTC
NA	17	TRBV28	NA	TRBJ1-2	CASSLWRGGTVNYGYTF	TGTGCCAGCAGTTTATGGCGGGGCGGGACGGTGAACTATGGCTACACCTTC
NA	18	TRBV28	TRBD1	TRBJ1-4	CASGAVQGAKDTNEKLFF	TGTGCCAGCGGAGCGGTGCAGGGGGCGAAGGATACTAATGAAAAACTGTTTTTT
NA	16	TRBV5-1	NA	TRBJ2-1	CASSSTITDGNNEQFF	TGCGCCAGCAGCTCCACAATAACGGACGGGAACAATGAGCAGTTCTTC
NA	14	TRBV6-8	NA	TRBJ1-4	CASSPVATNEKLFF	TGTGCCAGCAGTCCCGTTGCAACTAATGAAAAACTGTTTTTT
NA	14	TRBV19	TRBD2	TRBJ2-7	CASSIAAGAYEQYF	TGTGCCAGTAGTATAGCAGCGGGAGCCTACGAGCAGTACTTC
NA	16	TRBV9	NA	TRBJ2-2	CASSATTASNTGELFF	TGTGCCAGCAGCGCTACGACAGCTTCGAACACCGGGGAGCTGTTTTTT
once	15	TRBV30	NA	TRBJ1-3	CAWLLKTAGWGTIYF	TGTGCCTGGTTGCTCAAGACGGCGGGGTGGGGCACCATATATTTT
NA	11	TRBV20-1	TRBD1	TRBJ2-7	CSTGTGYEQYF	TGCAGCACCGGGACAGGCTACGAGCAGTACTTC
NA	13	TRBV29-1	TRBD1	TRBJ2-7	CSVLGTGWDEQYF	TGCAGCGTCCTCGGGACAGGGTGGGACGAGCAGTACTTC
NA	13	TRBV6-5	NA	TRBJ2-3	CASRLVGTDTQYF	TGTGCCAGCAGGTTAGTGGGCACAGATACGCAGTATTTT
NA	16	TRBV28	NA	TRBJ2-6	CASSFWRSSGANVLTF	TGTGCCAGCAGTTTTTGGAGGAGCTCTGGGGCCAACGTCCTGACTTTC
NA	13	TRBV6-5	TRBD2	TRBJ2-7	CASRSGSSGEQYF	TGTGCCAGTCGGAGCGGGAGTTCAGGCGAGCAGTACTTC
NA	15	TRBV5-4	NA	TRBJ1-4	CASSLTGVTNEKLFF	TGTGCCAGCAGCTTGACAGGAGTTACTAATGAAAAACTGTTTTTT
NA	14	TRBV30	TRBD1	TRBJ2-1	CAWRTGGSSNEQFF	TGTGCCTGGAGAACAGGGGGTTCTAGCAATGAGCAGTTCTTC